The present TCR beta chain was sequenced within a study of OX40 agonist ivuxolimab in advanced cancers. Regarding the study in general: Ivuxolimab, which targeted the costimulatory receptor OX40 (CD134), was an agonistic, fully human IgG2 monoclonal antibody. Intravenous ivuxolimab was administered to patients every 2 weeks at six dose levels: 0.01, 0.1, 0.3, 1.5, 3 and 10 mg/kg. Of the approximately 54 patients in dose escalation, about 20 had hepatocellular carcinoma, some 15 had melanoma, 9 had renal cell carcinoma and 9 had head and neck cancer. In the dose-escalation cohort, 82.7% of patients were male, and the mean age was approximately 60 years, with a range of 23 to 79. Prior anti-PD-1, anti-PD-L1 or anti-CTLA-4 therapy was permitted, and checkpoint inhibitors had been received by about 44% of dose-escalation patients. Partial responses occurred in three dose-escalation patients: two with cutaneous melanoma and one with hepatocellular carcinoma. The point of sequencing TCRbeta in the periphery was to test whether ivuxolimab changed TCR sequence diversity and drove clonal T-cell expansion. The paper describes the monotherapy dose-escalation part (N of about 52 patients) of the phase I trial of ivuxolimab.

Genomic DNA was isolated from the sorted cells so that the TCRbeta CDR3 region could be sequenced. The immunoSEQ Assay was used for sequencing of TCRbeta CDR3 regions. TCRdb re-hosts the immuneACCESS table, in-frame sequences only. Its copies lack some clones; in the studies checked, an unresolved V gene accounts for under half of them, and the cause for the rest is not known. The sample contains 82,000 or so clones, roughly 92% of them found a single time. The ten largest clones represent 1% to 1.3% of the sample. As to this clone: Its antigen is not yet known. No qualities accompany the bases; no much larger clone lies one base away.

General findings and caveats noted by the study authors: In partial responders in the 0.1-3.0 mg/kg groups, normalized peripheral clonal expansion was found to be among the lowest, especially among CD8+ T cells. Antigen specificity was not determined for the clonally expanded peripheral T cells. At doses of 0.1 to 3.0 mg/kg, clonal expansion of both CD4+ and CD8+ T cells in blood was seen between baseline and week 6. Low levels of normalized T-cell clonal expansion were also seen in some patients who did not respond. After ivuxolimab, more expanded clones were found on average in CD8+ T cells than in CD4+ T cells.

The trial excluded patients who had a history of autoimmune disease or who were on systemic immunosuppression. Peripheral blood for TCR sequencing was drawn from every dose cohort at baseline, at cycle 4 day 1 and at cycle 7 day 1. Samples came from an open-label, multicenter, first-in-human phase I dose-escalation trial of ivuxolimab. Adults with locally advanced or metastatic head and neck squamous cell, hepatocellular, melanoma or renal cell carcinoma were enrolled in the trial. CD4+ and CD8+ T cells were sorted separately from peripheral blood before TCR sequencing. The V end gives up 5 bases and the J end 2 bases, leaving 9 bases in the junction not matched to a gene. The germline V gene (reference sequence) sets CDR1 to LNHDA and CDR2 to SQIVND. Its CDR3 holds 17 amino acids, cysteine through phenylalanine. Only the CDR3 portion is preserved as DNA: 51 bases, with reading frame beginning at the first base.

The chain is made from TRBV19 and TRBJ2-6; 7 central bases correspond to TRBD1. The clonotype comes from an adult with an advanced solid tumor such as melanoma, head and neck, liver or kidney cancer. The sequences come from CD4+ or CD8+ T cells sorted from blood, collected in a trial of the OX40 agonist ivuxolimab. The CDR3 reads CASSPKGAPTGANVLTF. The DNA sequence is TGTGCCAGTAGTCCCAAGGGGGCCCCGACTGGGGCCAACGTCCTGACTTTC.